The T cell receptor (beta chain) under discussion was sequenced for a study of identical twins. In germline, CDR1 is LGHDT, CDR2 YNNKEL (reference sequence). The CDR3 covers 16 residues. The V end was cut by 1 base, the J end by 2 bases, with 13 bases between. Of note for this clonotype: The antigen is undetermined.

The study's findings and limits: Zero-insertion analyses were open to partial confounding by invariant MAIT and iNKT cells. Out-of-frame TCR alpha sharing in monozygotic twins exceeded recombination model predictions.

Template switching created a universal primer site, and the cDNA included unique molecular identifiers. TCRdb re-analysed the 5' RACE reads in MiXCR, keeping a single row per CDR3 protein. The data hold around 480,000 distinct CDR3 sequences, with 13% to 15% observed a single time. These data were likewise used in another study, on yellow fever vaccine responses in identical twins.

The V gene is TRBV3-1, the J gene TRBJ2-3, with a weak D call TRBD2 (5 bases). Material: CD4+ T cells sorted from blood. The receptor comes from a young woman in good health. The CDR3 DNA is TGTGCCAGCAGCCAAGGGTGGCGAGCGGACACAGATACGCAGTATTTT. Its translation: CASSQGWRADTDTQYF.